This T cell receptor (beta chain) was captured by sequencing in a study of cytomegalovirus exposure and HLA in healthy donors. The CDR3 covers 15 residues. V shed 3 bases and J shed 5 bases, with 13 bases lying between them. Looked up from germline, CDR1 is MGHRA and CDR2 is YSYEKL. This PCR relied on a set of 60 Vbeta primers and 13 Jbeta primers. Assay used: immunoSEQ multiplex PCR; TCRdb lists only in-frame clones, some missing. This repertoire shows more than 100,000 clones, 70% to 75% found once; its top ten account for around 4%. V is TRBV4-1 and J is TRBJ2-2, with D possibly being TRBD2 (5 bases). This TCR derives from a woman aged 40 to 50 in good health and CMV-seronegative. The sample taken for sequencing was PBMCs. Here the CDR3 reads CASSQWSTGTGELFF. The CDR3 DNA reads TGCGCCAGCAGCCAGTGGAGTACGGGGACCGGGGAGCTGTTTTTT.